This entry features one T cell receptor (beta chain) sequence. Its antigen remains unknown. This may arise from a read error, as a much more abundant clone is one base away. The sample originates from a study of CD8 T cells in ankylosing spondylitis. Broader study findings: CD8+ by phenotype, disease-linked clones were relatively rare in peripheral blood. Reportedly, significant enrichment of disease-linked clones occurred in matched ankylosing spondylitis synovial fluid.

CDR3 length: 13 residues. V lost 1 base and J 9 bases, leaving 11 bases between the germline ends. Germline V CDR1 and CDR2: SGHRS, YFSETQ. TCRdb called the 5' RACE reads again in MiXCR, with one record for every CDR3 protein. The sample records under 300,000 distinct CDR3 sequences, roughly a tenth being singletons. The sample was blood, either unsorted or a sorted T cell fraction (not recorded which). The genes are TRBV5-1 and TRBJ2-1; the D is unclear. This sequence was found in a male donor with ankylosing spondylitis or in good health (not recorded which). CDR3 residues: CASSLFIDTEQFF. The CDR3 coding sequence is TGCGCCAGCAGCTTGTTTATAGACACTGAGCAGTTCTTC.